A single T cell receptor beta chain is shown here with its context. Libraries were prepared by immunoSEQ multiplex PCR; TCRdb keeps only in-frame clonotypes and omits some of them. The repertoire holds 140,000 to 150,000 clones, 91% seen once, with approximately 3.8% in the top ten. This sample was included in a study of T cell responses to AZD1222 COVID-19 vaccine. V dropped 4 bases and J dropped 0 bases, with 6 bases sitting between them. The CDR3 loop spans 13 amino acids. CDR1 is SEHNR, CDR2 FQNEAQ, per germline (reference sequence). This chain connects TRBV7-9 to TRBJ2-5; D call uncertain. The specimen comprised peripheral blood, sampled 28 days after the second AZD1222 dose. This sequence originates from an adult who received the AZD1222 COVID-19 vaccine. CDR3 in DNA: TGTGCCAGCAGCTCATACTACCAAGAGACCCAGTACTTC. It translates to CASSSYYQETQYF.